This T cell receptor beta chain was documented in a study of CD8+CD57+ T cells in acquired aplastic anemia. Broader study findings: Researchers report that around 29 CD8+ CDR3 sequences appeared in both patients and controls.

Turning to this clonotype: Its cognate antigen is unknown.

Genomic DNA served as template for TCR beta VDJ and CDR3 profiling. TCRdb re-derived calls from the reads in MiXCR, one entry per CDR3 protein. The sample shows approximately 190,000 distinct CDR3 sequences, approximately 50% of them seen only once. The V and J ends lost 6 bases and 1 base, in that order; junction bases with no gene match: 15. Germline V gene data show CDR1 as SGHAT and CDR2 as FQDESV (reference sequence). This CDR3 has 19 residues. Only patients with CD8+CD57+ cell expansion on flow cytometry were chosen for sequencing. This clonotype was obtained from a human donor with aplastic anemia. Sequences were obtained from sorted CD4+, CD8+, or CD8+CD57+ T cells (not recorded which) from PBMCs. The chain carries TRBV11-1 and TRBJ2-3, with 11 nucleotides matching TRBD2. The CDR3 here is CASSIGTSGPGWGTDTQYF. CDR3 DNA sequence: TGTGCCAGCAGTATCGGGACTAGCGGCCCCGGTTGGGGCACAGATACGCAGTATTTT. Filled out from reference TRBV11-1 and TRBJ2-3, the complete variable domain reads EAEVAQSPRYKITEKSQAVAFWCDPISGHATLYWYRQILGQGPELLVQFQDESVVDDSQLPKDRFSAERLKGVDSTLKIQPAELGDSAMYLCASSIGTSGPGWGTDTQYFGPGTRLTVL.